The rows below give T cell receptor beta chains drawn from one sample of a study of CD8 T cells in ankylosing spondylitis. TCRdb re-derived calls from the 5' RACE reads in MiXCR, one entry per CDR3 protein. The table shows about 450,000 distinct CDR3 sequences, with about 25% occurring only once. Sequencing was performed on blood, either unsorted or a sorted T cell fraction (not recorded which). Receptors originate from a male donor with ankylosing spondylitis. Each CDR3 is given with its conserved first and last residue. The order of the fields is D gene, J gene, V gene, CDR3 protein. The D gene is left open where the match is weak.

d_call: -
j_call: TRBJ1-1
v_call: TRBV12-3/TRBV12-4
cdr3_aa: CASRLTGNTEAFF

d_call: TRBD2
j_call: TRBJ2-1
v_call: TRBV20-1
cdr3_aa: CSAELPGLGDEQFF

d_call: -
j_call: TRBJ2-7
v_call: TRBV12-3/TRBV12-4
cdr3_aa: CASSLTENEQYF

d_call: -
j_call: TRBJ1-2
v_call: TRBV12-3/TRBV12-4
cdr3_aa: CASSSTDNYGYTF

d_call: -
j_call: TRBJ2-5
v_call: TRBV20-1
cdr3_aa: CSGGSGGGETQYF

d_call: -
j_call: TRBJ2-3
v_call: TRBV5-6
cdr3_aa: CASSLGAISTDTQYF

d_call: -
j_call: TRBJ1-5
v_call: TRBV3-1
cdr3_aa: CASSQEVNQPQHF

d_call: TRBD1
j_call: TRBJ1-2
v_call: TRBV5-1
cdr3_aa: CASSYDRGGYTF

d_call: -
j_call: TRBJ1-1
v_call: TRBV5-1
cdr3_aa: CAIKGVRRVNTEAFF

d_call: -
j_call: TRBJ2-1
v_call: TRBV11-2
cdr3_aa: CASSLPWGPYNEQFF

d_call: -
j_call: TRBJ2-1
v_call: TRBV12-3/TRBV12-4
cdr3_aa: CASSTQVYEQFF

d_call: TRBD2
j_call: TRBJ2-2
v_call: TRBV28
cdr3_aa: CASSIAGLNTGELFF

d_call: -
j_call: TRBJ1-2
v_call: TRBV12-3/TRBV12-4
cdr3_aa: CASSFSGNGYTF

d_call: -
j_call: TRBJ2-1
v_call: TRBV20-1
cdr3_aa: CSASHVLNEQFF

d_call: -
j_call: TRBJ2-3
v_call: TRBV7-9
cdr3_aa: CASSPYPVGERTDTQYF

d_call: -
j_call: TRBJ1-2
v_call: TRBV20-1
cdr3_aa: CSGRGDYGYTF

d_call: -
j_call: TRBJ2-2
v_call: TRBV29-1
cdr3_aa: CSVRQRTNTGELFF

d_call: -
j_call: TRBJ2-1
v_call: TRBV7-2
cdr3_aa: CASSLEVGRKQFF

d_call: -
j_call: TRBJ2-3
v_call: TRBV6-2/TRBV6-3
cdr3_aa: CASGGGGTDTQYF

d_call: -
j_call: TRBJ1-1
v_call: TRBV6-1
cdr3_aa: CAIGRYLSNTEAFF

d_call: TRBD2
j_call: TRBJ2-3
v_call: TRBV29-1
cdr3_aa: CSVRTSGGDTQYF

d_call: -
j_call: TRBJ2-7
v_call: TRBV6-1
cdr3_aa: CASSVSRDASYEQYF

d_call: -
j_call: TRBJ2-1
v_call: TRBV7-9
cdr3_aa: CASSLEVLEQFF

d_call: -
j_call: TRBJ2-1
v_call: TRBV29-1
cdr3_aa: CSVSQTSYNEQFF

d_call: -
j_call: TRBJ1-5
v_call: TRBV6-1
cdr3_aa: CASSEESLAPQPQHF

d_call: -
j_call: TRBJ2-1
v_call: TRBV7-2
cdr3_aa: CASSPGNRANEQFF

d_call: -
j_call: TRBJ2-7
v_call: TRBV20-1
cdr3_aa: CTSRRGVAEQYF

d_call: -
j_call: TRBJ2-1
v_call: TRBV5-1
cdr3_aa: CASSFSQGGEQFF

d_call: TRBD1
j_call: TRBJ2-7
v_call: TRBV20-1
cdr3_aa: CSANRDRGYEQYF

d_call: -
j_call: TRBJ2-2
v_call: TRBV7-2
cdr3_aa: CASNIAGELFF

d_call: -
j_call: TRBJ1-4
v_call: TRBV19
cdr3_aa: CASSLDNLAEKLFF

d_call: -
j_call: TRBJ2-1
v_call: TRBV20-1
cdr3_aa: CSAREPGAEQFF

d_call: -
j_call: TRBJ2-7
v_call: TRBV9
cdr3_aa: CASSVAGQTEQYF